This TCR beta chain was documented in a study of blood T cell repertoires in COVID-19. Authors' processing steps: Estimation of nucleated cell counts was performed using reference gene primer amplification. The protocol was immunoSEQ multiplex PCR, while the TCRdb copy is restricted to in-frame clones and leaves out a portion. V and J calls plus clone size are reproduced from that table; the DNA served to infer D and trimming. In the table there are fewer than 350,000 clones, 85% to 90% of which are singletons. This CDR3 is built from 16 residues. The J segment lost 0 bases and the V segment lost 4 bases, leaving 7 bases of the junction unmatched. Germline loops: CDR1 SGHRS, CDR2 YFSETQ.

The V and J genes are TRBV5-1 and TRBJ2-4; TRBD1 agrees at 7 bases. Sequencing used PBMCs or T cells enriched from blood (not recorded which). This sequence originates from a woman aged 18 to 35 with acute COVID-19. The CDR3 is CASSQRQGLAKNIQYF. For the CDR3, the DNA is TGCGCCAGCAGCCAAAGACAGGGCTTAGCCAAAAACATTCAGTACTTC.